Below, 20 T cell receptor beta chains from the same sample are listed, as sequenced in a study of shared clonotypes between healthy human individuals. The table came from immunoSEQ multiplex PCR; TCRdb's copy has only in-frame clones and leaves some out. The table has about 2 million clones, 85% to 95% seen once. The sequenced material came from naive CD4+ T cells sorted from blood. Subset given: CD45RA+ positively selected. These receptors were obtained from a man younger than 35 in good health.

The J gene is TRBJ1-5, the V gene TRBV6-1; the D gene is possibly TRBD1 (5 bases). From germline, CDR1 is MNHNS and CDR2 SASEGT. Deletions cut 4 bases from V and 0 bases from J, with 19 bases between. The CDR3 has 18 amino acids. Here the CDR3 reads CASSVREGATPSNQPQHF. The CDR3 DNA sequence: TGTGCCAGCAGTGTCAGGGAAGGGGCGACTCCTAGCAATCAGCCCCAGCATTTT.

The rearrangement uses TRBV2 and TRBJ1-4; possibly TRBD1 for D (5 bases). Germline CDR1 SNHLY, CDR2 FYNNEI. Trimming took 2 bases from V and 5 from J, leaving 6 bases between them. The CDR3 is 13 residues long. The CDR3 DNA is TGTGCCAGCAGTGAACGGGGGAATGAAAAACTGTTTTTT. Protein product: CASSERGNEKLFF.

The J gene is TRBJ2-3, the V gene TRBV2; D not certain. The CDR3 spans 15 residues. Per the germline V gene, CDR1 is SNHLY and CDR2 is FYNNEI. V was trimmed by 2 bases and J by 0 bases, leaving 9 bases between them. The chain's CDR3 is CASSELASSTDTQYF. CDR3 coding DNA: TGTGCCAGCAGTGAATTGGCCAGTAGCACAGATACGCAGTATTTT.

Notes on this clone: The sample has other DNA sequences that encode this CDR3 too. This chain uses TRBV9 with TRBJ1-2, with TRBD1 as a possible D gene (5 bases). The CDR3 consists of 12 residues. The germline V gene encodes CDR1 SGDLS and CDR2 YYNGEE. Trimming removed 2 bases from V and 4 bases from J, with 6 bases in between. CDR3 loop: CASSVGPYGYTF. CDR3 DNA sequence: TGTGCCAGCAGCGTGGGACCCTATGGCTACACCTTC.

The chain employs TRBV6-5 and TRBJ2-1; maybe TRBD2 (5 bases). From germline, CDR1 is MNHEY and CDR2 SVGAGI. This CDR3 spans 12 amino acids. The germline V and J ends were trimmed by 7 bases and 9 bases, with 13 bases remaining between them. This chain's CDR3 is CASTSIGGEQFF. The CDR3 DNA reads TGTGCCAGCACGTCCATCGGAGGTGAGCAGTTCTTC.

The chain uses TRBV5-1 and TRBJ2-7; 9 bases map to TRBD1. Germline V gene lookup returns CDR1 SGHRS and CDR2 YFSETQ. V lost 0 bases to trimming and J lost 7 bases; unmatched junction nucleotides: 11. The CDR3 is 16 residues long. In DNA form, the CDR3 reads TGCGCCAGCAGCTTGGCCCCGGGACAGGGATCGCGAGAGCAGTACTTC. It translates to CASSLAPGQGSREQYF.

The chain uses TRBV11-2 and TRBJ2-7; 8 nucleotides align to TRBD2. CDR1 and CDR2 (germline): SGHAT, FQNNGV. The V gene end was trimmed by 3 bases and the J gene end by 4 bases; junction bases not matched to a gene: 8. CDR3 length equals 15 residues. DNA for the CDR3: TGTGCCAGCAGCTTTGGACTAGCTTCCCAATACGAGCAGTACTTC. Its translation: CASSFGLASQYEQYF.

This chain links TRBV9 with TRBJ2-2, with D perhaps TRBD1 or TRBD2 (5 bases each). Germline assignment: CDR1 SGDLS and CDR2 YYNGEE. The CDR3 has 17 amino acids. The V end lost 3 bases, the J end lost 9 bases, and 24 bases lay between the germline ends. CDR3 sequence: CASSERLGARVSRELFF. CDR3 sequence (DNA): TGTGCCAGCAGCGAGAGGCTCGGGGCCAGGGTTAGCCGGGAGCTGTTTTTT.

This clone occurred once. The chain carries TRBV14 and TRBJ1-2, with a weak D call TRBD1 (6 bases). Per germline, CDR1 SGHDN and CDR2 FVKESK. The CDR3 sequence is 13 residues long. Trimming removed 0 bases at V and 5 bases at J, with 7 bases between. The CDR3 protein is CASSQEGGYGYTF. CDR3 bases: TGTGCCAGCAGCCAAGAAGGGGGGTATGGCTACACCTTC.

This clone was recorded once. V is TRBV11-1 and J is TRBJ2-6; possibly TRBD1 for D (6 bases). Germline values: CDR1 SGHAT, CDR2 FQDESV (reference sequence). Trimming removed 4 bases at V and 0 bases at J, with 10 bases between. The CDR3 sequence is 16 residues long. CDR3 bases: TGTGCCAGCAGCTCCGACAGGACCTCTGGGGCCAACGTCCTGACTTTC. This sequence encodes CASSSDRTSGANVLTF. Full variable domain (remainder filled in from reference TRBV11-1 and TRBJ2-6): EAEVAQSPRYKITEKSQAVAFWCDPISGHATLYWYRQILGQGPELLVQFQDESVVDDSQLPKDRFSAERLKGVDSTLKIQPAELGDSAMYLCASSSDRTSGANVLTFGAGSRLTVL.

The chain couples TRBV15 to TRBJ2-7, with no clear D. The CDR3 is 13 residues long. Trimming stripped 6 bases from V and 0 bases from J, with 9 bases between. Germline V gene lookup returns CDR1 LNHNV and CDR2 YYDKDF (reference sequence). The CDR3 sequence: CATRDRSSYEQYF. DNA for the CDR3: TGTGCCACCAGGGACCGGAGCTCCTACGAGCAGTACTTC.

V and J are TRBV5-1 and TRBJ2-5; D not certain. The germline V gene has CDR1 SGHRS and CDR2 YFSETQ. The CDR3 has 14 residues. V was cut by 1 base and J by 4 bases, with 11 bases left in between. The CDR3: CASSLSGQRETQYF. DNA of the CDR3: TGCGCCAGCAGCTTGTCTGGGCAACGAGAGACCCAGTACTTC.

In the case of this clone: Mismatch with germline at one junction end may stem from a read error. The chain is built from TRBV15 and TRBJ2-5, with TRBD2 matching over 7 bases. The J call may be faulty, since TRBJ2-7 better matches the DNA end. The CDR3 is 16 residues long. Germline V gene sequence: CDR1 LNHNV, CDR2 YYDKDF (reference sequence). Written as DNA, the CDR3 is TGTGCCACCAGCAGAGATCCCGGGGGGTCCTCCTGCGAGCAGTACTTC. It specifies CATSRDPGGSSCEQYF.

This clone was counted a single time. The CDR3 bases are TGTGCCAGCAGCTGGGACACTAATCCCTACGAGCAGTACTTC. This gives the protein CASSWDTNPYEQYF. V gene TRBV7-9 combines with J gene TRBJ2-7; D is perhaps TRBD1 (6 bases). Germline V gene data show CDR1 as SEHNR and CDR2 as FQNEAQ (reference sequence). The CDR3 consists of 14 residues. V lost 4 bases and J 2 bases, leaving 12 bases between the germline ends.

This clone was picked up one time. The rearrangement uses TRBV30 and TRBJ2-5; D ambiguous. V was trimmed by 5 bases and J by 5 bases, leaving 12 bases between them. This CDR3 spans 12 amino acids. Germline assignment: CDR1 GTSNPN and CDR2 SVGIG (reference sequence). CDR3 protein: CAWGPVRETQYF. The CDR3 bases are TGTGCCTGGGGGCCCGTTAGGGAGACCCAGTACTTC.

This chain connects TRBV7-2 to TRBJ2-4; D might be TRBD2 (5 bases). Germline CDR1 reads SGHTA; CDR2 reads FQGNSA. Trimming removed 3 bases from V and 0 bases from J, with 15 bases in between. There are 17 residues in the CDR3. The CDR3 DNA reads TGTGCCAGCAGCTTGGGAGCGGAGCTTCTAGCCAAAAACATTCAGTACTTC. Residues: CASSLGAELLAKNIQYF. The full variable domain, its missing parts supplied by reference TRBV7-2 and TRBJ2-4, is GAGVSQSPSNKVTEKGKDVELRCDPISGHTALYWYRQSLGQGLEFLIYFQGNSAPDKSGLPSDRFSAERTGGSVSTLTIQRTQQEDSAVYLCASSLGAELLAKNIQYFGAGTRLSVL.

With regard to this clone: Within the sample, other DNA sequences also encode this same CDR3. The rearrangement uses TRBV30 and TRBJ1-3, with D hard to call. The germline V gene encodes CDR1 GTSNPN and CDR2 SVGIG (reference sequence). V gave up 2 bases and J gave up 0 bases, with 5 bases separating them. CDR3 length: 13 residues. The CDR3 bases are TGTGCCTGGAGTCTTAGCTCTGGAAACACCATATATTTT. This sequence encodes CAWSLSSGNTIYF.

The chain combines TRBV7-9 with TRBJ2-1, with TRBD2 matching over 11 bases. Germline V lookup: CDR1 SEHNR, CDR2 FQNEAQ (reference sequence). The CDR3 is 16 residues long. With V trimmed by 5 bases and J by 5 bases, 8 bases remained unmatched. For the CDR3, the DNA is TGTGCCAGCAGCATCACCGGGACTAGCGGAGACAATGAGCAGTTCTTC. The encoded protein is CASSITGTSGDNEQFF.

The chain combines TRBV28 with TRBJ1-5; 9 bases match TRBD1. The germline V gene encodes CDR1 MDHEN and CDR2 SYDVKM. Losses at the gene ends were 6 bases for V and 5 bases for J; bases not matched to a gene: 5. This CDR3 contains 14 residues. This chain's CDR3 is CASSLTGGHQPQHF. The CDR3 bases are TGTGCCAGCAGCCTAACAGGGGGCCATCAGCCCCAGCATTTT.

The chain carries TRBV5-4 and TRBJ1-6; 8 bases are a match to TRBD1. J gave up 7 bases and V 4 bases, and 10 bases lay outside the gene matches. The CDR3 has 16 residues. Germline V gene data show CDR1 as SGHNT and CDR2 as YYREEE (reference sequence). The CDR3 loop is CASSAGTGVWNSPLHF. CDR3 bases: TGTGCCAGCAGCGCCGGGACAGGCGTCTGGAATTCACCCCTCCACTTT.